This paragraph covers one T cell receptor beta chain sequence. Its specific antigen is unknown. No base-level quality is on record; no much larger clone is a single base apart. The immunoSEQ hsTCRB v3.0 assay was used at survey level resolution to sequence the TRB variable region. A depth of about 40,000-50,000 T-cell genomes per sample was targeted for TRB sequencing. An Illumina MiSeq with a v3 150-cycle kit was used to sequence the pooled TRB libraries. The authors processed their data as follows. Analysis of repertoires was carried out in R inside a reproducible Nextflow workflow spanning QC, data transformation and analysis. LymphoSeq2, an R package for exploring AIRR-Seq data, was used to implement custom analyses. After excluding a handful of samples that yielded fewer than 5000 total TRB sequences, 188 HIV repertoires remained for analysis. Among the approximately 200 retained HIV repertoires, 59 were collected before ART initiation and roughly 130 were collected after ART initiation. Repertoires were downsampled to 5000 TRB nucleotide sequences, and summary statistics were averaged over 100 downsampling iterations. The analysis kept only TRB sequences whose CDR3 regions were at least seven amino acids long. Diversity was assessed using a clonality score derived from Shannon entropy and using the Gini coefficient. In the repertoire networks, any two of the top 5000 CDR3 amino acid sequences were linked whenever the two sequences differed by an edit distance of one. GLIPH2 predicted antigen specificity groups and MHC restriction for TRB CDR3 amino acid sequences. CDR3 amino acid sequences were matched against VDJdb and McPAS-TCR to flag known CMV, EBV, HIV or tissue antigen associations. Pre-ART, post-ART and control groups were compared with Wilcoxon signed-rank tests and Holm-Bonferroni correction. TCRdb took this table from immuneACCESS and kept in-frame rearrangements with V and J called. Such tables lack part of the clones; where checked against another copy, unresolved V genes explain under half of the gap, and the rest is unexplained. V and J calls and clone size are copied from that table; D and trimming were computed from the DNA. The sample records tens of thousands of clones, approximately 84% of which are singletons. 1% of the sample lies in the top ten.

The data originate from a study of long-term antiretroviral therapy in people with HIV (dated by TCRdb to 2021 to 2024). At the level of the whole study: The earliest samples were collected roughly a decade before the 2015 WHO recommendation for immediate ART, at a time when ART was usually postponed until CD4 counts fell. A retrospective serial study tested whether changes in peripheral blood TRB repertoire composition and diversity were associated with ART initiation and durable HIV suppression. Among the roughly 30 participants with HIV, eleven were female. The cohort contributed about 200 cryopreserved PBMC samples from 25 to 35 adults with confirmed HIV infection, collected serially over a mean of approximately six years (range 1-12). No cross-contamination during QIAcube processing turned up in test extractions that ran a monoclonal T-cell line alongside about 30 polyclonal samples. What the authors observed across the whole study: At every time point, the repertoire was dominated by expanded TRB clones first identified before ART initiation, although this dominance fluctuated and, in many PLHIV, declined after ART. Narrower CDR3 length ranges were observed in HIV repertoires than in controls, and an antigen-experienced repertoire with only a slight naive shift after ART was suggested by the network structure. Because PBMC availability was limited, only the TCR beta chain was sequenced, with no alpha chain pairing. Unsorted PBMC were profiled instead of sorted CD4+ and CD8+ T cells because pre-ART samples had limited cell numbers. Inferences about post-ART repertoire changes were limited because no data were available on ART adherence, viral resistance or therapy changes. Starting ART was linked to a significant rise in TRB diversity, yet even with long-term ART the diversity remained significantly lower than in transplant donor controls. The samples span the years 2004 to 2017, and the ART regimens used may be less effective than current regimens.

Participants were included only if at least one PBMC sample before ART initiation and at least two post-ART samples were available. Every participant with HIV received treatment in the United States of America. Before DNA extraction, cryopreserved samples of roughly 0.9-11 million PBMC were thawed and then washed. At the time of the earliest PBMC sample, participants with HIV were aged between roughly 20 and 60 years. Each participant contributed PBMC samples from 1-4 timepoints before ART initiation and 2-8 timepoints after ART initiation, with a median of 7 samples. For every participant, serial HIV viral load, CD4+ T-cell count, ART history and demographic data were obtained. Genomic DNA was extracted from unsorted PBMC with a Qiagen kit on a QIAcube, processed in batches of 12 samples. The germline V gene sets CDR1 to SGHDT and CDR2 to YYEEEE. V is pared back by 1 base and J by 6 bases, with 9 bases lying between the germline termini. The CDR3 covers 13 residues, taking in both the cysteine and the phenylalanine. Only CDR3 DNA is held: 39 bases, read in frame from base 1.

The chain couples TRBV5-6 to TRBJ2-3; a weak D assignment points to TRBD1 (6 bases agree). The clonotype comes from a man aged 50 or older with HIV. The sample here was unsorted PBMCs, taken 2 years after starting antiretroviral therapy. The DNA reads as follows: TGTGCCAGCAGCTTGACAGGGCGCGATACGCAGTATTTT. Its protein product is CASSLTGRDTQYF.